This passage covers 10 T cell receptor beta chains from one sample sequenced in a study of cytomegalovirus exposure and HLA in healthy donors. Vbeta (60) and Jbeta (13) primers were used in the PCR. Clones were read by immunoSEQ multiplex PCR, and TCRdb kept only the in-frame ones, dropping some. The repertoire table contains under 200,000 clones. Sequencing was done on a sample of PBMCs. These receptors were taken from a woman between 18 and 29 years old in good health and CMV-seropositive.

Written as DNA, the CDR3 is TGTGCCTGGAGTGTAATTAGCGGGAGGGAGACCCAGTACTTC. Translation: CAWSVISGRETQYF. The chain couples TRBV30 to TRBJ2-5; TRBD2 aligns across 10 bases. V was clipped by 0 bases and J by 5 bases; unmatched bases: 3. The CDR3 is made up of 14 amino acids. Germline values: CDR1 GTSNPN, CDR2 SVGIG (reference sequence).

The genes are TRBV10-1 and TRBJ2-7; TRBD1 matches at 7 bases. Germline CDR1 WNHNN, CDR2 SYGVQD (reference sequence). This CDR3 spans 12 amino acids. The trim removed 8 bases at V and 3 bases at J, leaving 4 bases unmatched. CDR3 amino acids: CASGQVLYEQYF. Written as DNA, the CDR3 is TGCGCCAGCGGACAGGTTCTCTACGAGCAGTACTTC.

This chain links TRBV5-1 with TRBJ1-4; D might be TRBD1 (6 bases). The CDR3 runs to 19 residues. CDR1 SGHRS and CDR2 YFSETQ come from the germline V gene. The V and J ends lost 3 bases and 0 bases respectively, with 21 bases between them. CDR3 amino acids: CASSSLGGPSYATNEKLFF. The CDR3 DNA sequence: TGCGCCAGCAGCTCCCTCGGGGGGCCTTCTTATGCAACTAATGAAAAACTGTTTTTT.

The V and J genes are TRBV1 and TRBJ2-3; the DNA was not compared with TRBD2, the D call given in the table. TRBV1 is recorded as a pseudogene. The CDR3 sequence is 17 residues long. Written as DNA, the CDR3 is TGCACCAGCACGGGGACTAGCGGGGAGGAGAGCACAGATACGCAGTATTTT. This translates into CTSTGTSGEESTDTQYF.

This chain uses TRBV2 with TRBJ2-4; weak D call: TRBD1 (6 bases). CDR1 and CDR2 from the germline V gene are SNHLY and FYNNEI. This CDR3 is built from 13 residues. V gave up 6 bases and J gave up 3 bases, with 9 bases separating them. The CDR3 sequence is CASRQGSKNIQYF. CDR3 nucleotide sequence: TGTGCCAGCAGACAGGGAAGCAAAAACATTCAGTACTTC.

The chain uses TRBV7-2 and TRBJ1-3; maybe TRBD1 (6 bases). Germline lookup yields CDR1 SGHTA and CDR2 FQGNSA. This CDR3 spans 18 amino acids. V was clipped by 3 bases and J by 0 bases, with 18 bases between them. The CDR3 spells CASSLGGAGLSSGNTIYF. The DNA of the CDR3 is TGTGCCAGCAGCTTGGGGGGGGCAGGGTTGAGCTCTGGAAACACCATATATTTT.

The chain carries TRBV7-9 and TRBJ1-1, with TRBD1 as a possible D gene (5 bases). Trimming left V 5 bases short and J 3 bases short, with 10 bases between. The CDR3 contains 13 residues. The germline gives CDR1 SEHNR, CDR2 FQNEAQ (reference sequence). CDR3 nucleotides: TGTGCCAGCAGCCGTGGGGGGGACACTGAAGCTTTCTTT. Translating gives CASSRGGDTEAFF. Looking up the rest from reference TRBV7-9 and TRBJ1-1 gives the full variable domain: DTGVSQNPRHKITKRGQNVTFRCDPISEHNRLYWYRQTLGQGPEFLTYFQNEAQLEKSRLLSDRFSAERPKGSFSTLEIQRTEQGDSAMYLCASSRGGDTEAFFGQGTRLTVV.

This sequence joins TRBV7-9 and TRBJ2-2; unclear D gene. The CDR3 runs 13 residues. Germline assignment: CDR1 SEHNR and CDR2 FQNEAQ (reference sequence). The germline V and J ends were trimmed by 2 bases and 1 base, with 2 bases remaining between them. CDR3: CASSLRNTGELFF. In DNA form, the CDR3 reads TGTGCCAGCAGCTTACGGAACACCGGGGAGCTGTTTTTT.

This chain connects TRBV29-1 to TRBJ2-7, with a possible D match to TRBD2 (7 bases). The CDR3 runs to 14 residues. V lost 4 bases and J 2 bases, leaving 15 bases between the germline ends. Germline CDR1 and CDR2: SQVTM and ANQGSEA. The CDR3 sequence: CSVGGRGGTYEQYF. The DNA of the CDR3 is TGCAGCGTTGGAGGTAGGGGGGGAACCTACGAGCAGTACTTC.

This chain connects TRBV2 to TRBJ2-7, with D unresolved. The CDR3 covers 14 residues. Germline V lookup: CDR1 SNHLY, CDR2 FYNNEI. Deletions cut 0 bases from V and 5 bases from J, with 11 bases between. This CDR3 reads CASSEALLRNEQYF. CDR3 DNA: TGTGCCAGCAGTGAAGCGCTTCTGCGGAACGAGCAGTACTTC.